This TCR beta chain was sequenced for a study of spatial heterogeneity in lung cancer. The wider study: At a median of approximately 23 months after resection, follow-up PBMC samples were sequenced when available. Detected sequences consistently included more beta-chain ones than alpha-chain ones.

Time point described: blood at routine non-recurrence follow-up after resection. Every individual TCR cDNA molecule carried its own unique molecular identifier, which allowed correction of PCR and sequencing errors. In TCRdb, the 5' RACE reads were re-called with MiXCR into one record per CDR3 protein. In the table there are 2,000 to 2,500 distinct CDR3 sequences, around three fifths of which are singletons. Germline lookup yields CDR1 KGHDR and CDR2 SFDVKD. This CDR3 spans 14 amino acids. The J segment lost 3 bases and the V segment lost 6 bases, leaving 3 bases of the junction unmatched. The table lists this clonotype with a few counts. This beta chain lies outside the target of a library built for alpha chains; its clone size means little.

This specimen was PBMCs, taken at follow-up. The chain is built from TRBV24-1 and TRBJ2-3; 9 bases agree with TRBD1. The receptor comes from a female donor with early-stage non-small cell lung cancer. The CDR3 region is CATSRGQGTDTQYF. For the CDR3, the DNA is TGTGCCACCAGTAGGGGACAGGGAACAGATACGCAGTATTTT.